This T cell receptor (beta chain) was sequenced during a study of identical twins. A few counts support this clonotype. With 2 bases removed from V and 2 bases from J, the gap between germline ends came to 7 bases. Germline lookup yields CDR1 LGHNT and CDR2 FRNRAP. This CDR3 is 14 amino acids long. TCRdb ran MiXCR on the 5' RACE reads and lists one entry per CDR3 protein. This sample carries 350,000 or so distinct CDR3 sequences, about 12% of them seen once, and the ten largest clones take roughly 7.8%. The same data also contributed to another study, on yellow fever vaccine responses in identical twins.

Sample: CD8+ T cells sorted from blood. This chain uses TRBV12-5 with TRBJ2-1; TRBD2 is a possible D gene (6 bases). The TCR sequence derives from a young woman in good health. CDR3 sequence reads: CASGLTGAYNEQFF. CDR3 bases: TGTGCTAGTGGTTTGACGGGAGCCTACAATGAGCAGTTCTTC. The complete variable domain, with remaining parts taken from reference TRBV12-5 and TRBJ2-1, reads DARVTQTPRHKVTEMGQEVTMRCQPILGHNTVFWYRQTMMQGLELLAYFRNRAPLDDSGMPKDRFSAEMPDATLATLKIQPSEPRDSAVYFCASGLTGAYNEQFFGPGTRLTVL.